This TCR beta chain was recovered during a study of CD8 T cells in ankylosing spondylitis (dated by TCRdb to 2016 to 2017). In terms of the full investigation: The study profiled T cell receptor beta repertoires in healthy donors and ankylosing spondylitis patients to find disease-linked TCR variants. The full study cohort comprised 20 to 30 ankylosing spondylitis patients and roughly 110 healthy donors. Peripheral blood samples were taken, and synovial fluid was additionally collected from ankylosing spondylitis patients.

Only a few counts were recorded for this clonotype. The antigen this receptor binds is unknown. No base quality values were provided; no much bigger clone lies one nucleotide off. The study at large found these results: The disease-linked clones had a CD8+ phenotype and were found at relatively low frequencies in peripheral blood. The disease-linked clones were reported to be significantly enriched in matched synovial fluid samples from ankylosing spondylitis patients. A TCR beta motif of about 8 highly homologous amino acid variants appeared characteristic of blood from ankylosing spondylitis patients. Some motif variants had previously been reported in the synovial fluid and blood of reactive arthritis patients, which suggests shared mechanisms of disease initiation.

Between the V and J ends, shortened by 5 bases and 8 bases respectively, the junction contains 13 bases. According to the germline V gene (reference sequence), CDR1 reads GTSNPN and CDR2 reads SVGIG. The CDR3 runs 12 amino acids, cysteine and phenylalanine included. The read is trimmed to its CDR3 DNA, 36 bases read in frame from base 1. The sample was run on an Illumina HiSeq 2500. Quantitative 5'-RACE with molecular barcodes was the method used to prepare the TCR beta libraries. Per the original workflow: Disease-linked TCR variants were identified with a new computational method built on a probabilistic model of VDJ rearrangement. Using fastp at Q25 and MiXCR, TCRdb reprocessed the public reads and kept productive beta chains. All rows with the same CDR3 protein become a single entry with the most common DNA and genes. TCRdb's processing, not the study's, gives the V and J calls here. The sample contains more than 250,000 distinct CDR3 sequences, 7.5% to 9% of them found a single time. The ten largest clones add up to roughly 15% of the sample.

The TCR comes from a male donor with ankylosing spondylitis. Sequencing was performed on blood, either unsorted or a sorted T cell fraction (not recorded which). The chain joins TRBV30 to TRBJ2-1; TRBD1 could be the D gene, as 6 bases match. CDR3 protein: CAWAYKGDEQFF. Here is the DNA: TGTGCCTGGGCCTACAAGGGGGATGAGCAGTTCTTC.